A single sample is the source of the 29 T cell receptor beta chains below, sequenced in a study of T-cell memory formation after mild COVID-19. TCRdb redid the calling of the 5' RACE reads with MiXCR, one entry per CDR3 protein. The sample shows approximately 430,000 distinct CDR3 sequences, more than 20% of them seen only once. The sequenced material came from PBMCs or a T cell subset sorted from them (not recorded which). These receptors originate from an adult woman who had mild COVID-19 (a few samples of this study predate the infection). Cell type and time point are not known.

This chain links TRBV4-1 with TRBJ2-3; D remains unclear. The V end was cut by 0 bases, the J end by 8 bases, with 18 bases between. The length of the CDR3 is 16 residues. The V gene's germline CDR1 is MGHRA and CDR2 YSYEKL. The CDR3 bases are TGCGCCAGCAGCCAAGACGGTCGGGCTGGGTCGGGTACGCAGTATTTT. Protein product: CASSQDGRAGSGTQYF.

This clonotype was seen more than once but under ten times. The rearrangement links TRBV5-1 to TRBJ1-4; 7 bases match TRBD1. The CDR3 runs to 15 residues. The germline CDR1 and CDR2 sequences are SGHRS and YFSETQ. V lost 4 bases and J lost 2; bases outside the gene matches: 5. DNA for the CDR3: TGCGCCAGCAGCACCCGCAGGGGGACTAATGAAAAACTGTTTTTT. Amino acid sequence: CASSTRRGTNEKLFF.

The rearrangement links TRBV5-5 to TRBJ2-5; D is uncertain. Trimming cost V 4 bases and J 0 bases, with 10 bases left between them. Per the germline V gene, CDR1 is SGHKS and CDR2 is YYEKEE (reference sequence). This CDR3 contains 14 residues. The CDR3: CASSTWTDQETQYF. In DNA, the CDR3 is TGTGCCAGCAGCACCTGGACGGACCAAGAGACCCAGTACTTC.

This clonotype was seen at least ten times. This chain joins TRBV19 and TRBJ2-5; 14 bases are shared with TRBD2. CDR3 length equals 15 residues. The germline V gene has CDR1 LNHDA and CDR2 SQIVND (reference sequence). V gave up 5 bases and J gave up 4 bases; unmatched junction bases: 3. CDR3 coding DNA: TGTGCCAGTAGTCCGGGGACTAGCGGGAGAGAGACCCAGTACTTC. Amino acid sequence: CASSPGTSGRETQYF.

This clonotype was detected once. This CDR3 is CASSQEALSYNEQFF. CDR3 sequence (DNA): TGCGCCAGCAGCCAAGAAGCCCTATCTTACAATGAGCAGTTCTTC. J is TRBJ2-1 and V is TRBV4-1, with D uncertain. The CDR3 contains 15 residues. Per germline, CDR1 MGHRA and CDR2 YSYEKL. V shed 0 bases and J shed 4 bases, with 10 bases lying between them.

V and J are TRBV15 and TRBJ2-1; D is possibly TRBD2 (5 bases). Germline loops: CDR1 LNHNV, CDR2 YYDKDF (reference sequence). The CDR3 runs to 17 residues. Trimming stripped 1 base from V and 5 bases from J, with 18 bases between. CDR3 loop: CATSRAIGRTGNNEQFF. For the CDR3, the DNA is TGTGCCACCAGCAGAGCTATAGGGCGGACTGGGAACAATGAGCAGTTCTTC.

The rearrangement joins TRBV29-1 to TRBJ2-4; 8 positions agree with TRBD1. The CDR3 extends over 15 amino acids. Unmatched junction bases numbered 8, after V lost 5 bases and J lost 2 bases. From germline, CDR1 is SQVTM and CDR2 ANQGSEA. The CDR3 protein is CSVRRTGRSKNIQYF. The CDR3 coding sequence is TGCAGCGTTCGAAGGACAGGGAGGTCCAAAAACATTCAGTACTTC.

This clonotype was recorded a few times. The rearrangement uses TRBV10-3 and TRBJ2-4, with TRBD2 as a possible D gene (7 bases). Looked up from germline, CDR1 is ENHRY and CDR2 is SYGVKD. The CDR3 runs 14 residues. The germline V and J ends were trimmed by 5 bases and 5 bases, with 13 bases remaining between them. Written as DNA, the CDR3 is TGTGCCATCAGTAACGGGGGGCTAGAAAACATTCAGTACTTC. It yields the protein CAISNGGLENIQYF.

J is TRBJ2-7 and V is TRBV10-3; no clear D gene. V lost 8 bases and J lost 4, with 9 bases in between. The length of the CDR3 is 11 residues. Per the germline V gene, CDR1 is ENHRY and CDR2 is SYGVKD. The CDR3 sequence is CAIGDQYEQYF. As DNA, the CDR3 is TGTGCCATCGGCGATCAATACGAGCAGTACTTC.

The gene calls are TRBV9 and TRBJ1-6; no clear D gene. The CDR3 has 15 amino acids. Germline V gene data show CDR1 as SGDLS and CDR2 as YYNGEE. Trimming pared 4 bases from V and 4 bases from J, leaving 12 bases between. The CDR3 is CASSPLIKYNSPLHF. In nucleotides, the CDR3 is TGTGCCAGCAGCCCCCTCATTAAGTATAATTCACCCCTCCACTTT.

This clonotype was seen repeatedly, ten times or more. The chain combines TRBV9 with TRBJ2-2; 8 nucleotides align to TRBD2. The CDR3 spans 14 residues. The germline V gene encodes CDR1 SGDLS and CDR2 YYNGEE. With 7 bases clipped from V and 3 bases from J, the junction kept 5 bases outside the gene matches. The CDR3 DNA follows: TGTGCCAGCGGGAGTAGCGGGGACACCGGGGAGCTGTTTTTT. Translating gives CASGSSGDTGELFF.

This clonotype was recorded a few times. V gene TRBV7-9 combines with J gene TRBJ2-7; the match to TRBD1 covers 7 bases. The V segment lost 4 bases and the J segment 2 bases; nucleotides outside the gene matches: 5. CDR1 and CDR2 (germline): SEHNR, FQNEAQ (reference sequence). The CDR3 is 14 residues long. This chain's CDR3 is CASSWGQLPYEQYF. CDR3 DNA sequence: TGTGCCAGCAGCTGGGGACAGCTACCCTACGAGCAGTACTTC.

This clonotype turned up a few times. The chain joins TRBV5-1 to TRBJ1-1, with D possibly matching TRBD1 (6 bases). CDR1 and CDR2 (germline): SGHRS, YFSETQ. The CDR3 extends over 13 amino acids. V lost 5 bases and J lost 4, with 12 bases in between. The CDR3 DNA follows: TGCGCCAGCAGAATACAGGGTCCCACTGAAGCTTTCTTT. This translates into CASRIQGPTEAFF.

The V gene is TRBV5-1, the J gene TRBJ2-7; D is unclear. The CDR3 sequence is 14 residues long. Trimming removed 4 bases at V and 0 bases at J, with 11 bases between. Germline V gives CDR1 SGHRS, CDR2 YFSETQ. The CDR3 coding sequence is TGCGCCAGCAGCCCAGACTTGGGCTCCTACGAGCAGTACTTC. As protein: CASSPDLGSYEQYF.

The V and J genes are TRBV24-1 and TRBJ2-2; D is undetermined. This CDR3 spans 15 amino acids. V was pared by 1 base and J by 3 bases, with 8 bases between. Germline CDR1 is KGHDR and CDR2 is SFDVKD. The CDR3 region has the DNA TGTGCCACCAGTGATTTTCTGTCCGACACCGGGGAGCTGTTTTTT. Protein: CATSDFLSDTGELFF.

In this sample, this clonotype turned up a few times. The CDR3, as DNA: TGTGCCAGCTGCCCGGGAGGACAGGCCGTGTTGGCTTTCTTT. As protein: CASCPGGQAVLAFF. The J gene is TRBJ1-1, the V gene TRBV3-1; 7 bases match TRBD1. The germline CDR1 and CDR2 sequences are LGHDT and YNNKEL (reference sequence). The CDR3 consists of 14 residues. The junction had 17 bases not matched to a gene; V was cut back by 8 bases and J by 11 bases.

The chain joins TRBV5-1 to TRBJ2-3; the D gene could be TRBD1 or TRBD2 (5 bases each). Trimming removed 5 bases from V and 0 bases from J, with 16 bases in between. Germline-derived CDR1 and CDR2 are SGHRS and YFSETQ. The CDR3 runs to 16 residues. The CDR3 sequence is CASRGDGTSSTDTQYF. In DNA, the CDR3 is TGCGCCAGCAGGGGGGACGGAACCTCAAGCACAGATACGCAGTATTTT.

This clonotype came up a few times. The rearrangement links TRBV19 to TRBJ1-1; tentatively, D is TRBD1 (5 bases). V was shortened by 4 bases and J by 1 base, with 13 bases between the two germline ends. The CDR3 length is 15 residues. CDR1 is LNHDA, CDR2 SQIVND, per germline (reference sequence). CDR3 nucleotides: TGTGCCAGTAGTAGCCCCTCGGGGCCGAACACTGAAGCTTTCTTT. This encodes CASSSPSGPNTEAFF. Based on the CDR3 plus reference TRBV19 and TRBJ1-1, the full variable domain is DGGITQSPKYLFRKEGQNVTLSCEQNLNHDAMYWYRQDPGQGLRLIYYSQIVNDFQKGDIAEGYSVSREKKESFPLTVTSAQKNPTAFYLCASSSPSGPNTEAFFGQGTRLTVV.

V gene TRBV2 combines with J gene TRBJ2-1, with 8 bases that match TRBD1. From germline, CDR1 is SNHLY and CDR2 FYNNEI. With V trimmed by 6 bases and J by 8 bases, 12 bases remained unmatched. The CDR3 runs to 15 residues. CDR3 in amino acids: CASRRQTGDVHEQFF. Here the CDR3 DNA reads TGTGCCAGCAGGAGACAGACAGGGGATGTGCATGAGCAGTTCTTC. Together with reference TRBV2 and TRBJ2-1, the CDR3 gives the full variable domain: EPEVTQTPSHQVTQMGQEVILRCVPISNHLYFYWYRQILGQKVEFLVSFYNNEISEKSEIFDDQFSVERPDGSNFTLKIRSTKLEDSAMYFCASRRQTGDVHEQFFGPGTRLTVL.

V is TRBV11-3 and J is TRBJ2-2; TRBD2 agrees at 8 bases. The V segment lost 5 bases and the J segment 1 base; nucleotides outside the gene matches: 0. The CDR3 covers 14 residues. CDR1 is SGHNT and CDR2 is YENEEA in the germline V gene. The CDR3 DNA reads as TGTGCCAGCAGCACTAGCGGGAACACCGGGGAGCTGTTTTTT. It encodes CASSTSGNTGELFF. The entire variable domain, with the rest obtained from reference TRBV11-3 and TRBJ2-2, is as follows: EAGVVQSPRYKIIEKKQPVAFWCNPISGHNTLYWYLQNLGQGPELLIRYENEEAVDDSQLPKDRFSAERLKGVDSTLKIQPAELGDSAVYLCASSTSGNTGELFFGEGSRLTVL.

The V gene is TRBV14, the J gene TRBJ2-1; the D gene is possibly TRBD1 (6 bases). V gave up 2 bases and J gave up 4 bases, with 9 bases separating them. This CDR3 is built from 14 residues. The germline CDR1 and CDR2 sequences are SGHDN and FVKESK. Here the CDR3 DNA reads TGTGCCAGCAGCCAACGAGGGGGTTACAATGAGCAGTTCTTC. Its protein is CASSQRGGYNEQFF.

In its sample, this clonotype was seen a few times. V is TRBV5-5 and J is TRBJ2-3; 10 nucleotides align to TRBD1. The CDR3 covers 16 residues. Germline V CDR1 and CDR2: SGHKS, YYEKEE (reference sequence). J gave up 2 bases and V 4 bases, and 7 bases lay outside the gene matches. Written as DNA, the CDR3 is TGTGCCAGCAGCGTATCGGGACAGGGGTTCACAGATACGCAGTATTTT. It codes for CASSVSGQGFTDTQYF. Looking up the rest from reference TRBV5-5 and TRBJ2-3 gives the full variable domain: DAGVTQSPTHLIKTRGQQVTLRCSPISGHKSVSWYQQVLGQGPQFIFQYYEKEERGRGNFPDRFSARQFPNYSSELNVNALLLGDSALYLCASSVSGQGFTDTQYFGPGTRLTVL.

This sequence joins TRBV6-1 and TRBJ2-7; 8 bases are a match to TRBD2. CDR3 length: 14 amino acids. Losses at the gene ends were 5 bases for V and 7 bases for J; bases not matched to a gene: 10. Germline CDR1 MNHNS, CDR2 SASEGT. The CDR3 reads CASSTNPGGFEQYF. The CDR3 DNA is TGTGCCAGCAGTACCAATCCGGGAGGGTTTGAGCAGTACTTC.

As DNA, the CDR3 is TGCGCCAGCAGCCAAGTAATGACAGGGGAACTGAACACTGAAGCTTTCTTT. This sequence encodes CASSQVMTGELNTEAFF. V usage is TRBV4-1 and J usage is TRBJ1-1; 8 bases align to TRBD1. The CDR3 runs 17 residues. J was trimmed by 0 bases and V by 1 base; bases with no gene match: 7. Germline CDR1 is MGHRA and CDR2 is YSYEKL.

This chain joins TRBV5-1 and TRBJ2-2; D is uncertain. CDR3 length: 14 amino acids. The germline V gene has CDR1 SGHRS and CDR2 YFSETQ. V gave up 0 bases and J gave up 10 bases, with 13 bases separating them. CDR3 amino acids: CASSLGTQIEELFF. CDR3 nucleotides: TGCGCCAGCAGCTTGGGAACCCAGATAGAGGAGCTGTTTTTT. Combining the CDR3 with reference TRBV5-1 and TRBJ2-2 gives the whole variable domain KAGVTQTPRYLIKTRGQQVTLSCSPISGHRSVSWYQQTPGQGLQFLFEYFSETQRNKGNFPGRFSGRQFSNSRSEMNVSTLELGDSALYLCASSLGTQIEELFFGEGSRLTVL.

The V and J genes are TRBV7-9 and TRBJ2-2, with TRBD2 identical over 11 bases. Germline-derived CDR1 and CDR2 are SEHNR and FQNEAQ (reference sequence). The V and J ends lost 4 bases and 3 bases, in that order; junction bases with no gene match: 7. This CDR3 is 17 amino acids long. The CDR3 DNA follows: TGTGCCAGCAGCTACCCACTAGCGGGAGTAGACACCGGGGAGCTGTTTTTT. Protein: CASSYPLAGVDTGELFF.

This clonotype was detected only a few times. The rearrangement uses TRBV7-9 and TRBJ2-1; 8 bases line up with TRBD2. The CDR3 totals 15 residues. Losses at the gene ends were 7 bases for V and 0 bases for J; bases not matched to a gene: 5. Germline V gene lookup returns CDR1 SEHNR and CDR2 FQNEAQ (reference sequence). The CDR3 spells CASKKGTSSYNEQFF. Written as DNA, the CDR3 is TGTGCCAGCAAAAAGGGGACTAGCTCCTACAATGAGCAGTTCTTC.

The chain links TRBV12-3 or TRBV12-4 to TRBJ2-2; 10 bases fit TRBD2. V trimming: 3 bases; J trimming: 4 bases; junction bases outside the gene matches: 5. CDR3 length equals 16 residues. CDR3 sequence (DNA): TGTGCCAGCAGTTTCGAGGTAGCGGGGGGCACCGGGGAGCTGTTTTTT. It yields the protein CASSFEVAGGTGELFF.

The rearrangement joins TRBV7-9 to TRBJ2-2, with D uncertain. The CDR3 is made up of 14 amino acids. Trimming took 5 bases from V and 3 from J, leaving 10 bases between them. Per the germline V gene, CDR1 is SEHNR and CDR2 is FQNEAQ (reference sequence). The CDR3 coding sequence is TGTGCCAGCAGCATAGAGGTGGACACCGGGGAGCTGTTTTTT. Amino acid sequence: CASSIEVDTGELFF.